This T cell receptor beta chain was retrieved from a study of control samples from healthy donors and cancer patients. The repertoire was sequenced with immunoSEQ multiplex PCR; TCRdb's copy has only in-frame clones and lacks some. The table includes 60,000 to 70,000 clones, about four fifths detected once. The V and J ends lost 8 bases and 4 bases, in that order; junction bases with no gene match: 5. The CDR3 is made up of 13 amino acids. CDR1 is LGHNT and CDR2 is FRNRAP in the germline V gene. The TCR sequence derives from a woman aged 50 to 60 with lung cancer. Material for sequencing was PBMCs. This chain uses TRBV12-5 with TRBJ2-5; 9 bases align to TRBD2. In DNA form, the CDR3 reads TGTGCTAGTTTGGCTAGCGGGATAGAGACCCAGTACTTC. Translating gives CASLASGIETQYF.